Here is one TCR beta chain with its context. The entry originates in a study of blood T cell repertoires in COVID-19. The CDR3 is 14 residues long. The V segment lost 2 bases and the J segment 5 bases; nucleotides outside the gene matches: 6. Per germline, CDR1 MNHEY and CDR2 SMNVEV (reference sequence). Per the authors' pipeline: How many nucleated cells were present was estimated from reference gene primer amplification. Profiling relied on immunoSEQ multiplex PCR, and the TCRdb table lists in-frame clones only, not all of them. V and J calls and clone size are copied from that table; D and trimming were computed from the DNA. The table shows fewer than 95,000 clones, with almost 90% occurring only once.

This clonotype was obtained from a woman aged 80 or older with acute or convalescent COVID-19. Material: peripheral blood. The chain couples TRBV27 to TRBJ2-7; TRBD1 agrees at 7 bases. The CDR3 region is CASSLRRGGNEQYF. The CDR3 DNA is TGTGCCAGCAGTTTAAGGAGAGGGGGCAACGAGCAGTACTTC.